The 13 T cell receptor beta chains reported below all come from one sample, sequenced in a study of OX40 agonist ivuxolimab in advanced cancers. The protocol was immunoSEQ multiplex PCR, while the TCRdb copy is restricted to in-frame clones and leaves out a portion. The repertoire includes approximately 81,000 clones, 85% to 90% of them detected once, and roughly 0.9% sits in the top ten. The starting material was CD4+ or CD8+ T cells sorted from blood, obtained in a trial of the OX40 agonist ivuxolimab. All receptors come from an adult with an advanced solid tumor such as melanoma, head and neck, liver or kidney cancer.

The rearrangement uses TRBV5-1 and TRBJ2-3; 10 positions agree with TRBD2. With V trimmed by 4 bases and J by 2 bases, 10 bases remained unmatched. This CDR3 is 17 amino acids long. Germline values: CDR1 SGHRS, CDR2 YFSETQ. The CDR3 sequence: CASSRRSGGILTDTQYF. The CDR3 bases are TGCGCCAGCAGCAGACGTAGCGGGGGGATTCTCACAGATACGCAGTATTTT.

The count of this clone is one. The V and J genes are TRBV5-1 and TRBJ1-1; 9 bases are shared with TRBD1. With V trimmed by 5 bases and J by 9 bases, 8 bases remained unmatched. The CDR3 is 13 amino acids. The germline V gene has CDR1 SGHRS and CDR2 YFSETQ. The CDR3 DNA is TGCGCCAGCAGTACGGGACAGGGTCAAAAAGCTTTCTTT. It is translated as CASSTGQGQKAFF.

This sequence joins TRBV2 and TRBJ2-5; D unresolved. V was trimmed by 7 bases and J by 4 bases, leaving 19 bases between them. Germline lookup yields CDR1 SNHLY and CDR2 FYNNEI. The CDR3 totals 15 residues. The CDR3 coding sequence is TGTGCCAGCACCGTGGGCGCAACGGCGGTAGAGACCCAGTACTTC. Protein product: CASTVGATAVETQYF. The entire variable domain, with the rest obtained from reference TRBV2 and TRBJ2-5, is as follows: EPEVTQTPSHQVTQMGQEVILRCVPISNHLYFYWYRQILGQKVEFLVSFYNNEISEKSEIFDDQFSVERPDGSNFTLKIRSTKLEDSAMYFCASTVGATAVETQYFGPGTRLLVL.

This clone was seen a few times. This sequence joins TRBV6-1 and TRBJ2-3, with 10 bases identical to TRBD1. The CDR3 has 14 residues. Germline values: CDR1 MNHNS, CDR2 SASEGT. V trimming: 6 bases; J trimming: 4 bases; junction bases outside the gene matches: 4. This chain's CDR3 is CASRGTGVADTQYF. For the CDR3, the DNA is TGTGCCAGCAGAGGGACAGGGGTTGCAGATACGCAGTATTTT.

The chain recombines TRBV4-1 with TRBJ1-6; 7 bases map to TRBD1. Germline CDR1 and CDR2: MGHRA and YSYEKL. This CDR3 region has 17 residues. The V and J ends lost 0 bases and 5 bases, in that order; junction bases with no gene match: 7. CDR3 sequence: CASSQEVPGGNNSPLHF. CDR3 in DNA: TGCGCCAGCAGCCAAGAAGTTCCAGGGGGTAATAATTCACCCCTCCACTTT.

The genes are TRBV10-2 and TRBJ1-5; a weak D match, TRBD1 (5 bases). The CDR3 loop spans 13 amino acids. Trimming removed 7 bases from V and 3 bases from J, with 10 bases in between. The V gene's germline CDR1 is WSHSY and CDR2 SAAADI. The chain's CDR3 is CASNGHFNQPQHF. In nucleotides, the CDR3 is TGCGCCAGCAATGGACATTTCAATCAGCCCCAGCATTTT.

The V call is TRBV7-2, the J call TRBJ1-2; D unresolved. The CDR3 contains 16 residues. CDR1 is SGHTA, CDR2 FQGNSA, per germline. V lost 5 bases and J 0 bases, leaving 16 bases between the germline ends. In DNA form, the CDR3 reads TGTGCCAGCAGCAAATCAGGACTGAACACTAACTATGGCTACACCTTC. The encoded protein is CASSKSGLNTNYGYTF.

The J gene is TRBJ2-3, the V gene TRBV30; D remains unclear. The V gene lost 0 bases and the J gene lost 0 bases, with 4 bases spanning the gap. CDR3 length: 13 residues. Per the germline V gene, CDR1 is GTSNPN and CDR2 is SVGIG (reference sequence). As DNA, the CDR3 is TGTGCCTGGAGTGTTCTTAGCACAGATACGCAGTATTTT. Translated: CAWSVLSTDTQYF. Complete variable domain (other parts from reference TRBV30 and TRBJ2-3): SQTIHQWPATLVQPVGSPLSLECTVEGTSNPNLYWYRQAAGRGLQLLFYSVGIGQISSEVPQNLSASRPQDRQFILSSKKLLLSDSGFYLCAWSVLSTDTQYFGPGTRLTVL.

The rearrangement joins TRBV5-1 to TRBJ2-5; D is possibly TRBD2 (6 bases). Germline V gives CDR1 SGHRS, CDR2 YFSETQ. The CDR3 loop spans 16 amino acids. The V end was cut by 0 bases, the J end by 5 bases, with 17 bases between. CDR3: CASSLGPGVSGETQYF. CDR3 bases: TGCGCCAGCAGCTTGGGTCCCGGGGTGAGCGGGGAGACCCAGTACTTC. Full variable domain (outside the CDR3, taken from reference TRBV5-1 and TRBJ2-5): KAGVTQTPRYLIKTRGQQVTLSCSPISGHRSVSWYQQTPGQGLQFLFEYFSETQRNKGNFPGRFSGRQFSNSRSEMNVSTLELGDSALYLCASSLGPGVSGETQYFGPGTRLLVL.

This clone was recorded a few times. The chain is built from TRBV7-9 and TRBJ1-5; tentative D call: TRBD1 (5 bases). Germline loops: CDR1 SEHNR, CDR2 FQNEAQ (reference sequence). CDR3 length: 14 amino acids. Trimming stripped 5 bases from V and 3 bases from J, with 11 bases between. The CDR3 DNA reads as TGTGCCAGCAGCCCCGACAGCTTCAATCAGCCCCAGCATTTT. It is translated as CASSPDSFNQPQHF.

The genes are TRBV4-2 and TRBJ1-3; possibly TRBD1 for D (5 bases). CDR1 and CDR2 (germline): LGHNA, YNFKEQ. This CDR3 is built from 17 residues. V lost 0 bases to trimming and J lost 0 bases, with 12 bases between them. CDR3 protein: CASSQEPGLLSGNTIYF. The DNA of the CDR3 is TGTGCCAGCAGCCAAGAACCGGGACTGCTCTCTGGAAACACCATATATTTT.

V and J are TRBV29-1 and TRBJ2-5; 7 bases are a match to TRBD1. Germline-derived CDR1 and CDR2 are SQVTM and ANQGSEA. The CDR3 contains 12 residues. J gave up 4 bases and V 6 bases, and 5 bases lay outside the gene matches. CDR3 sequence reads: CSVSRQGETQYF. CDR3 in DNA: TGCAGCGTCTCCAGACAGGGAGAGACCCAGTACTTC.

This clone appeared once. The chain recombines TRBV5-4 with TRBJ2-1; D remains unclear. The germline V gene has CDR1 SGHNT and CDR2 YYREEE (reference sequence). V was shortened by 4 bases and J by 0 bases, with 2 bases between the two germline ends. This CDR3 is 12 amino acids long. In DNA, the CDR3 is TGTGCCAGCAGCAACTCCTACAATGAGCAGTTCTTC. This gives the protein CASSNSYNEQFF.